This T cell receptor (beta chain) was observed in a study of shared clonotypes between healthy human individuals. An even split of each subset's genomic DNA across several immunoSEQ plates was performed. The method was immunoSEQ multiplex PCR; TCRdb's version includes in-frame clones alone and lacks a portion of them. The sample consists of under 1,100,000 clones, around 78% of them appearing once. General study findings and limits: Sharing across a few donors was seen in 4.5% to 6.5% of naive CD4 clonotypes. It was only blood that was sampled, and tissue repertoires likely differ.

This clone showed up just a few times. Its antigen is still unknown. This same CDR3 is encoded by further DNA sequences in the sample. CDR3 length: 12 residues. V was clipped by 5 bases and J by 5 bases, with 9 bases between them. CDR1 is SEHNR, CDR2 FQNEAQ, per germline (reference sequence). The clonotype comes from a man younger than 35 in good health. Some clones in this sample may be carry-over from other donors' samples. The sequencing input was memory CD4+ T cells from PBMCs. Subset defined: CD45RA-negative fraction. The chain links TRBV7-9 to TRBJ2-5; TRBD1 is a possible D gene (6 bases). This CDR3 is CASSPQGETQYF. The CDR3, as DNA: TGTGCCAGCAGCCCCCAGGGGGAGACCCAGTACTTC.